The entry below describes one T cell receptor beta chain. Sequenced by immunoSEQ multiplex PCR; TCRdb stores in-frame clones only, minus some. The profile shows 65,000 to 80,000 clones, about 96% of them singletons. The data belong to a study of technical replicates of blood from four donors. The source is a human donor in good health. Sequencing was done on a sample of T cells isolated from PBMCs.

The CDR3 DNA reads TGTGCCAGCAGCGGCAGGGGCTATGGCTACACCTTC. Protein product: CASSGRGYGYTF. The chain has TRBV9 and TRBJ1-2, with a possible D match to TRBD1 (6 bases). In germline, CDR1 is SGDLS, CDR2 YYNGEE. CDR3 length: 12 residues. V lost 3 bases and J 4 bases, leaving 7 bases between the germline ends. The variable domain in full, completed from reference TRBV9 and TRBJ1-2, reads DSGVTQTPKHLITATGQRVTLRCSPRSGDLSVYWYQQSLDQGLQFLIQYYNGEERAKGNILERFSAQQFPDLHSELNLSSLELGDSALYFCASSGRGYGYTFGSGTRLTVV.